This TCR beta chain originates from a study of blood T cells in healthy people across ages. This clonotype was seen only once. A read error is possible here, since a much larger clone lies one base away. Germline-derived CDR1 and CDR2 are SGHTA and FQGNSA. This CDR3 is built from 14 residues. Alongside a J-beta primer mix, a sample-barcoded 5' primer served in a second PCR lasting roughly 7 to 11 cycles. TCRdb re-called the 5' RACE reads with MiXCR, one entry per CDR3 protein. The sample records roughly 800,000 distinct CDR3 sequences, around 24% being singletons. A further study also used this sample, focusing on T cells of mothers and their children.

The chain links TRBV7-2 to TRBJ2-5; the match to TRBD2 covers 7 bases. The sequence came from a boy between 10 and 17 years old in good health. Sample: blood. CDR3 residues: CASSLTGGGNEQLF. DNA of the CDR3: TGTGCCAGCAGCTTGACGGGGGGAGGCAATGAGCAGCTCTTC.